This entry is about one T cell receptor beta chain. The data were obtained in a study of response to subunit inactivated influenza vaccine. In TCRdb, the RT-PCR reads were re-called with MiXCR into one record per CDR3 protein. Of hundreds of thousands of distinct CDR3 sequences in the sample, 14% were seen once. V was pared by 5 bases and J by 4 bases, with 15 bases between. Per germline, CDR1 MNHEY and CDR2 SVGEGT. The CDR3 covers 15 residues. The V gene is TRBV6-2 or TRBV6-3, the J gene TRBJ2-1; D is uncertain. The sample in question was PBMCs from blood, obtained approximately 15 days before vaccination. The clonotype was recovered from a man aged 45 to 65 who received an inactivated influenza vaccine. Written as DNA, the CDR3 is TGTGCCAGCAGTACCGTGGCGCTAGTATACAATGAGCAGTTCTTC. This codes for CASSTVALVYNEQFF.